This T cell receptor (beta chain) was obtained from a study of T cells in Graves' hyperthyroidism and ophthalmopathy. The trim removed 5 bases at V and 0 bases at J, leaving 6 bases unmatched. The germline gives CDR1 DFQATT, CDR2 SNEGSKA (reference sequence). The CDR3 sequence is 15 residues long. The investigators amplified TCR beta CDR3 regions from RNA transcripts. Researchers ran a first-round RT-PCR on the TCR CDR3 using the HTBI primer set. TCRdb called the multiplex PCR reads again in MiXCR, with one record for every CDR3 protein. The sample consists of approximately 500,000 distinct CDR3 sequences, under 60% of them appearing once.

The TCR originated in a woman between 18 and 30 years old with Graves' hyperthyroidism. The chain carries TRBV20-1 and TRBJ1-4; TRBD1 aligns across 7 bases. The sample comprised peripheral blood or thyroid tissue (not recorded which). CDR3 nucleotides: TGCAGTGCTGCCTCGACAGGGACAACTAATGAAAAACTGTTTTTT. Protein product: CSAASTGTTNEKLFF.